Detailed here is one T cell receptor (beta chain). This CDR3 region has 13 residues. Looked up from germline, CDR1 is MNHGY and CDR2 is SAAAGT. V was trimmed by 5 bases and J by 3 bases, leaving 11 bases between them. This entry belongs to a study of T cells in localized non-small cell lung cancer. Assay: immunoSEQ multiplex PCR; the TCRdb copy retains only in-frame clones and omits some. The sample has some 1,700 clones; under 35% are singletons. The chain employs TRBV6-8 and TRBJ2-7, with D unclear. The TCR sequence derives from a male donor at least 60 years old with stage I squamous cell lung carcinoma. The sequencing used normal lung tissue next to the tumor, collected before any cancer treatment. The CDR3 here is CASSTRTSYEQYF. The CDR3 region has the DNA TGTGCCAGCAGTACCCGGACGAGCTACGAGCAGTACTTC.